Following are 10 T cell receptor beta chains from one sample sequenced in a study of T cells in Graves' hyperthyroidism and ophthalmopathy. Amplification yielded TCR beta CDR3 regions, with RNA transcripts as the source. In the first-round RT-PCR of the TCR CDR3, the HTBI primer set was used. One entry per CDR3 protein results from TCRdb running MiXCR on the multiplex PCR reads. Here the sample spans hundreds of thousands of distinct CDR3 sequences, about a sixth being singletons. Material for sequencing was blood. These receptors were collected from a woman younger than 35 with Graves' hyperthyroidism.

The sample holds many counts of this clonotype. This chain connects TRBV18 to TRBJ1-5; tentative D call: TRBD1 (5 bases). V was pared by 1 base and J by 2 bases, with 12 bases between. The CDR3 sequence is 16 residues long. Germline V CDR1 and CDR2: KGHSH, LQKENI. This CDR3 is CASSPRGVYGNQPQHF. In DNA form, the CDR3 reads TGTGCCAGCTCACCACGGGGGGTGTATGGCAATCAGCCCCAGCATTTT.

This chain uses TRBV28 with TRBJ2-7; TRBD1 agrees at 8 bases. CDR1 and CDR2 (germline): MDHEN, SYDVKM. The CDR3 has 16 residues. Trimming at V came to 4 bases and at J to 3 bases, leaving 11 bases not matched to a gene. CDR3 sequence: CASSSGGDFGVYEQYF. CDR3 DNA: TGTGCCAGCAGTTCAGGGGGCGACTTTGGGGTCTACGAGCAGTACTTC.

This clonotype was detected many times. The rearrangement uses TRBV12-3 or TRBV12-4 and TRBJ2-1; 11 bases match TRBD2. This CDR3 is 16 amino acids long. V lost 6 bases to trimming and J lost 7 bases; unmatched junction nucleotides: 11. The CDR3 reads CASSPFLAGGRNEQFF. The CDR3 DNA follows: TGTGCCAGCAGCCCCTTTCTAGCGGGGGGTAGGAATGAGCAGTTCTTC.

The rearrangement joins TRBV6-1 to TRBJ2-7; D is perhaps TRBD2 (5 bases). V gave up 5 bases and J gave up 0 bases, with 14 bases separating them. Germline CDR1 and CDR2: MNHNS and SASEGT. The CDR3 totals 15 residues. CDR3 DNA: TGTGCCAGCAGTCGGGGAACCCCGAGCTCCTACGAGCAGTACTTC. This gives the protein CASSRGTPSSYEQYF.

This clonotype was counted many times. The rearrangement links TRBV7-6 to TRBJ2-5; perhaps TRBD1 as D (6 bases). Germline V gene sequence: CDR1 SGHVS, CDR2 FNYEAQ. The CDR3 has 15 residues. V gave up 4 bases and J gave up 2 bases, with 14 bases separating them. The CDR3 loop is CASSSFRTVQETQYF. The CDR3 region has the DNA TGTGCCAGCAGCTCTTTTCGGACAGTTCAAGAGACCCAGTACTTC.

Comments on this clonotype: A much bigger clone sits one base away, suggesting this may be a read error. The gene calls are TRBV10-1 and TRBJ2-7, with TRBD1 matching over 7 bases. Germline V CDR1 and CDR2: WNHNN, SYGVQD (reference sequence). This CDR3 spans 15 amino acids. CDR3 in amino acids: CASSEMGTELNERYF. The CDR3 bases are TGCGCCAGCAGTGAGATGGGGACAGAACTTAACGAGCGGTACTTC.

This clonotype showed up many times. This chain joins TRBV12-3 or TRBV12-4 and TRBJ1-2; unclear D gene. Trimming stripped 2 bases from V and 5 bases from J, with 12 bases between. The CDR3 spans 14 residues. CDR3 in amino acids: CASSLSTPGYGYTF. CDR3 coding DNA: TGTGCCAGCAGTTTAAGCACCCCGGGTTATGGCTACACCTTC.

As concerns this clonotype: The junction differs from germline at one of its ends, possibly a read error. The V and J genes are TRBV19 and TRBJ2-1; a possible D gene is TRBD2 (6 bases). Germline V gene lookup returns CDR1 LNHDA and CDR2 SQIVND (reference sequence). The CDR3 is 14 residues long. CDR3 protein: CASSGGTPYNEQLF. CDR3 nucleotides: TGTGCCAGTAGTGGCGGGACTCCCTACAATGAGCAGCTCTTC.

The table lists this clonotype with many counts. The chain recombines TRBV20-1 with TRBJ2-7; 7 bases agree with TRBD1. The CDR3 has 13 amino acids. V gave up 6 bases and J gave up 4 bases; unmatched junction bases: 9. Germline assignment: CDR1 DFQATT and CDR2 SNEGSKA (reference sequence). The chain's CDR3 is CSAAPRGPYEQYF. CDR3 nucleotide sequence: TGCAGTGCGGCGCCGAGGGGGCCTTACGAGCAGTACTTC.

This clonotype was seen many times. The V call is TRBV11-2, the J call TRBJ2-7; D is ambiguous. This CDR3 has 14 amino acids. The V gene lost 0 bases and the J gene lost 6 bases, with 12 bases spanning the gap. Germline loops: CDR1 SGHAT, CDR2 FQNNGV. In nucleotides, the CDR3 is TGTGCCAGCAGCTTAGAGGTCGGCAGGTCCGAGCAGTACTTC. Protein sequence: CASSLEVGRSEQYF.